These 15 T cell receptor beta chains came from one sample sequenced in a study of PD-L1 blockade in urothelial cancer. Sequenced by immunoSEQ multiplex PCR; TCRdb stores in-frame clones only, minus some. The repertoire consists of roughly 39,000 clones, with around 89% occurring once and the leading ten covering approximately 2%. Source: PBMCs, taken around atezolizumab (anti-PD-L1) treatment. The receptors stem from a man aged 55 to 69 with urothelial cancer.

In DNA, the CDR3 is TGTGCCAGCAAAACAGGGCTTACCGGGGAGCTGTTTTTT. Protein product: CASKTGLTGELFF. This sequence joins TRBV2 and TRBJ2-2; tentatively, D is TRBD1 (6 bases). V was clipped by 7 bases and J by 5 bases, with 11 bases between them. Germline CDR1 and CDR2: SNHLY and FYNNEI. This CDR3 contains 13 residues.

This rearrangement joins TRBV19 to TRBJ1-5; no clear D. This CDR3 region has 17 residues. Germline assignment: CDR1 LNHDA and CDR2 SQIVND (reference sequence). V was shortened by 7 bases and J by 0 bases, with 19 bases between the two germline ends. CDR3: CASIGGPTSYSNQPQHF. CDR3 nucleotides: TGTGCCAGTATCGGTGGTCCAACTTCATATAGCAATCAGCCCCAGCATTTT.

The CDR3 DNA reads TGTGCCAGCAGTGAGCGGGAGGGCTCCTACAATGAGCAGTTCTTC. Translating gives CASSEREGSYNEQFF. The chain couples TRBV6-1 to TRBJ2-1; 9 bases agree with TRBD2. The CDR3 runs to 15 residues. V was pared by 3 bases and J by 0 bases, with 0 bases of the junction left unmatched. CDR1 MNHNS and CDR2 SASEGT come from the germline V gene.

The chain links TRBV7-9 to TRBJ2-3; TRBD2 might be the D (6 bases). The CDR3 totals 15 residues. Trimming took off 5 bases at V and 4 bases at J, with 16 bases between the two ends. Germline-derived CDR1 and CDR2 are SEHNR and FQNEAQ (reference sequence). Here the CDR3 reads CASSPEGFGPDTQYF. In DNA form, the CDR3 reads TGTGCCAGCAGCCCGGAGGGGTTTGGCCCAGATACGCAGTATTTT.

The J gene is TRBJ1-5, the V gene TRBV6-1, with D uncertain. Germline loops: CDR1 MNHNS, CDR2 SASEGT. The germline V and J ends were trimmed by 7 bases and 0 bases, with 10 bases remaining between them. The CDR3 loop spans 14 amino acids. The CDR3 spells CASKVQNSNQPQHF. CDR3 in DNA: TGTGCCAGCAAAGTACAAAATAGCAATCAGCCCCAGCATTTT.

This clone was seen a single time. The J gene is TRBJ2-1, the V gene TRBV15; tentative D call: TRBD2 (6 bases). The CDR3 totals 12 residues. Per germline, CDR1 LNHNV and CDR2 YYDKDF (reference sequence). V was trimmed by 0 bases and J by 12 bases, leaving 9 bases between them. The CDR3 region has the DNA TGTGCCACCAGCAGAGATGGAGGGGTGCAGTTCTTC. Translation: CATSRDGGVQFF.

The chain carries TRBV7-9 and TRBJ2-3; a weak D match, TRBD1 (6 bases). The germline V and J ends were trimmed by 8 bases and 8 bases, with 14 bases remaining between them. This CDR3 has 12 residues. Germline V gene sequence: CDR1 SEHNR, CDR2 FQNEAQ (reference sequence). The CDR3 loop is CASPAEGGTQYF. The CDR3 DNA reads as TGTGCCAGCCCAGCAGAAGGGGGTACGCAGTATTTT.

V gene TRBV5-1 combines with J gene TRBJ2-3, with 8 positions matching TRBD2. The J segment lost 2 bases and the V segment lost 1 base, leaving 6 bases of the junction unmatched. Germline loops: CDR1 SGHRS, CDR2 YFSETQ. The length of the CDR3 is 16 residues. The CDR3 reads CASSLISGRPTDTQYF. The CDR3 coding sequence is TGCGCCAGCAGCTTGATCAGCGGGAGACCCACAGATACGCAGTATTTT.

This clone was detected once. This rearrangement joins TRBV18 to TRBJ2-2; 14 nucleotides line up with TRBD2. Unmatched junction bases numbered 15, after V lost 0 bases and J lost 6 bases. The CDR3 has 21 amino acids. Germline CDR1 reads KGHSH; CDR2 reads LQKENI. The CDR3, as DNA: TGTGCCAGCTCACCACCCTACGGGACTAGCGGGAGTATCAAAGGTGCCGGGGAGCTGTTTTTT. It translates to CASSPPYGTSGSIKGAGELFF.

The chain combines TRBV10-2 with TRBJ2-2, with 9 bases that match TRBD2. Trimming at V came to 7 bases and at J to 8 bases, leaving 5 bases not matched to a gene. CDR3 length: 13 amino acids. Germline V CDR1 and CDR2: WSHSY, SAAADI. CDR3 sequence reads: CASIRLAGGELFF. CDR3 DNA sequence: TGCGCCAGCATAAGGCTAGCGGGAGGGGAGCTGTTTTTT.

This chain connects TRBV9 to TRBJ1-3; D call uncertain. From germline, CDR1 is SGDLS and CDR2 YYNGEE. The CDR3 is 15 residues long. Between the trimmed V and J ends, which lost 3 bases and 8 bases, there was a span of 18 bases. The CDR3 bases are TGTGCCAGCAGCGCCCCGGGAGATACCGCAGACACCATATATTTT. It yields the protein CASSAPGDTADTIYF. The full variable domain, its missing parts supplied by reference TRBV9 and TRBJ1-3, is DSGVTQTPKHLITATGQRVTLRCSPRSGDLSVYWYQQSLDQGLQFLIQYYNGEERAKGNILERFSAQQFPDLHSELNLSSLELGDSALYFCASSAPGDTADTIYFGEGSWLTVV.

In nucleotides, the CDR3 is TGTGCCAGCAGCCCGAAGTGGGCGGGGGGTACTGAAGCTTTCTTT. Its translation: CASSPKWAGGTEAFF. The chain uses TRBV6-1 and TRBJ1-1, with D perhaps TRBD1 (5 bases). The CDR3 is made up of 15 amino acids. V was clipped by 6 bases and J by 5 bases, with 19 bases between them. CDR1 is MNHNS and CDR2 is SASEGT in the germline V gene.

The V gene is TRBV18, the J gene TRBJ2-1; 7 bases match TRBD2. The germline V gene has CDR1 KGHSH and CDR2 LQKENI. This CDR3 contains 15 residues. Trimming took 6 bases from V and 3 from J; bases not matched to a gene: 8. CDR3: CASSHTSDFYNEQFF. The CDR3, as DNA: TGTGCCAGCTCCCATACTAGCGACTTCTACAATGAGCAGTTCTTC. The full variable domain, its missing parts supplied by reference TRBV18 and TRBJ2-1, is NAGVMQNPRHLVRRRGQEARLRCSPMKGHSHVYWYRQLPEEGLKFMVYLQKENIIDESGMPKERFSAEFPKEGPSILRIQQVVRGDSAAYFCASSHTSDFYNEQFFGPGTRLTVL.

This chain links TRBV28 with TRBJ2-7; TRBD1 aligns across 10 bases. With V trimmed by 4 bases and J by 3 bases, 9 bases remained unmatched. The CDR3 has 16 residues. Germline V gives CDR1 MDHEN, CDR2 SYDVKM. The CDR3 is CASSSPGTGAIYEQYF. The CDR3 coding sequence is TGTGCCAGCAGTTCTCCCGGGACAGGGGCGATCTACGAGCAGTACTTC.

This chain joins TRBV4-1 and TRBJ1-4; tentative D call: TRBD1 (5 bases). Germline loops: CDR1 MGHRA, CDR2 YSYEKL. V was clipped by 0 bases and J by 0 bases, with 11 bases between them. The CDR3 is 17 residues long. The CDR3 DNA is TGCGCCAGCAGCCAAGATGCGCGACAGACAACTAATGAAAAACTGTTTTTT. It yields the protein CASSQDARQTTNEKLFF.